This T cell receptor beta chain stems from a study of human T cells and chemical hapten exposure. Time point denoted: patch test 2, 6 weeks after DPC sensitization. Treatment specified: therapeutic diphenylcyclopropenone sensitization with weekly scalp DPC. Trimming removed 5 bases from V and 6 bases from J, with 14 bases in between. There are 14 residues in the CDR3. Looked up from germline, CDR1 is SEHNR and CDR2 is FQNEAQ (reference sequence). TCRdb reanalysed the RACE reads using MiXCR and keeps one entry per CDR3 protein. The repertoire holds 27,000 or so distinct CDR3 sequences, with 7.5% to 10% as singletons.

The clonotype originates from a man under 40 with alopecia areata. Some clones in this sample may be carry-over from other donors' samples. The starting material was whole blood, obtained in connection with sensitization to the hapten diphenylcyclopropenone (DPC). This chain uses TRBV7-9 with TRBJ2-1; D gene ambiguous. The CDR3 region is CASSRSMVVNEQFF. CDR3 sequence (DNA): TGTGCCAGCAGCCGGAGCATGGTCGTCAATGAGCAGTTCTTC.